The rows below give T cell receptor beta chains drawn from one sample of a study of T cell changes during pregnancy in multiple sclerosis. Sequenced by immunoSEQ multiplex PCR; TCRdb stores in-frame clones only, minus some. The table records some 83,000 clones, 91% of them present only once. Sequenced here: PBMCs, sampled in the first trimester of pregnancy. The receptors were gathered from a female donor in good health, serving as a control in a pregnancy study. Some clones in this sample may be carry-over from other donors' samples. CDR3s include the opening cysteine and the closing phenylalanine or tryptophan. D genes are given only for firm matches. Expanded clones are given a class, and other clones once, few, many or no size at all.

D gene | clone size | J gene | V gene | CDR3 protein | CDR3 DNA
NA | NA | TRBJ2-2 | TRBV5-6 | CASSFVYGGELFF | TGTGCCAGCAGCTTTGTATACGGCGGGGAGCTGTTTTTT
TRBD1 | once | TRBJ2-1 | TRBV27 | CASSSQGAGSNEQFF | TGTGCCAGCAGCTCCCAGGGGGCCGGGTCCAATGAGCAGTTCTTC
TRBD1 | NA | TRBJ2-5 | TRBV11-3 | CASRGQGGTQYF | TGTGCCAGCAGGGGACAGGGGGGGACCCAGTACTTC
NA | NA | TRBJ1-1 | TRBV5-6 | CASSSDTYTEAFF | TGTGCCAGCAGCTCGGACACATACACTGAAGCTTTCTTT
TRBD1 | NA | TRBJ1-3 | TRBV4-3 | CASSRLTGVDGNTIYF | TGCGCCAGCAGCCGCCTAACAGGGGTAGATGGAAACACCATATATTTT
TRBD2 | NA | TRBJ2-3 | TRBV13 | CASSLTTSSTDTQYF | TGTGCCAGCAGCTTGACGACTAGCAGCACAGATACGCAGTATTTT
NA | NA | TRBJ2-1 | TRBV9 | CASSTQDLGEQFF | TGTGCCAGCAGCACCCAGGATCTTGGGGAGCAGTTCTTC
NA | NA | TRBJ1-1 | TRBV5-1 | CASSLVRGTNTEAFF | TGCGCCAGCAGCTTGGTACGGGGGACGAACACTGAAGCTTTCTTT
TRBD1 | NA | TRBJ1-2 | TRBV28 | CASSLTGTYGYTF | TGTGCCAGCAGTTTGACAGGGACCTATGGCTACACCTTC
TRBD1 | NA | TRBJ2-7 | TRBV6-5 | CASSYSGTGGYEQYF | TGTGCCAGCAGTTACTCGGGGACAGGGGGATACGAGCAGTACTTC
TRBD2 | NA | TRBJ2-7 | TRBV5-1 | CASSPGTTSYEQYF | TGCGCCAGCAGCCCAGGGACTACCTCCTACGAGCAGTACTTC
TRBD2 | NA | TRBJ2-7 | TRBV5-1 | CASSFTWTSGDPYEQYF | TGCGCCAGCAGCTTCACCTGGACTAGCGGGGATCCCTACGAGCAGTACTTC
TRBD2 | once | TRBJ2-1 | TRBV4-3 | CASSQDEGLAVYNEQFF | TGCGCCAGCAGCCAGGACGAGGGGCTAGCGGTCTACAATGAGCAGTTCTTC
TRBD2 | NA | TRBJ2-7 | TRBV5-1 | CASSRGGGTSYEQYF | TGCGCCAGCAGTCGGGGCGGGGGGACCTCCTACGAGCAGTACTTC
TRBD1 | NA | TRBJ1-2 | TRBV29-1 | CSGRGQGPDGYTF | TGCAGCGGAAGGGGACAGGGACCGGATGGCTACACCTTC
TRBD2 | NA | TRBJ2-5 | TRBV4-3 | CASSQDRQREGHETQYF | TGCGCCAGCAGCCAAGACAGGCAGCGGGAGGGCCATGAGACCCAGTACTTC
NA | NA | TRBJ2-7 | TRBV9 | CASSVDRALGEQYF | TGTGCCAGCAGCGTAGATAGAGCCCTCGGGGAGCAGTACTTC
TRBD2 | NA | TRBJ2-3 | TRBV11-2 | CASSLVYFQRGGNRDTQYF | TGTGCCAGCAGCTTAGTATATTTCCAGCGGGGGGGCAATCGAGATACGCAGTATTTT
TRBD1 | NA | TRBJ2-3 | TRBV5-4 | CASSSGQDGDTQYF | TGTGCCAGCAGCTCCGGACAGGATGGAGATACGCAGTATTTT
NA | NA | TRBJ2-1 | TRBV4-1 | CASSQVLSGPYNEQFF | TGCGCCAGCAGCCAAGTGCTTAGCGGACCCTACAATGAGCAGTTCTTC
TRBD1 | NA | TRBJ1-5 | TRBV30 | CAWSTGQGSNQPQHF | TGTGCCTGGAGTACGGGACAGGGATCTAATCAGCCCCAGCATTTT
NA | NA | TRBJ2-7 | TRBV29-1 | CSVVLSSYEQYF | TGCAGCGTTGTTTTGAGCTCCTACGAGCAGTACTTC
NA | NA | TRBJ2-1 | TRBV5-5 | CASSLIQDEQFF | TGTGCCAGCAGCTTGATTCAGGATGAGCAGTTCTTC